A single T cell receptor beta chain is shown here with its context. Its antigen is currently unknown. Assay execution proceeded at the deep level. Sorted-subset replicate PCR reactions were performed with about 190 ng DNA, corresponding to tens of thousands of T cell genomes. Only in-frame clones appear in the TCRdb table, and some are missing; sequencing was by immunoSEQ multiplex PCR. This table holds about 2.3 million clones, approximately 95% found once. This record belongs to a study of shared clonotypes between healthy human individuals. After removal of 0 bases from V and 5 bases from J, the junction contained 5 bases not matched to a gene. This CDR3 has 16 amino acids. Germline V gives CDR1 KGHSH, CDR2 LQKENI. Broader study findings: Naive subsets usually exceeded memory subsets in estimated richness. Naive CD4 clonotypes were shared across several donors at roughly 5.5%.

The specimen sequenced was naive CD4+ T cells from PBMCs. The subset here: CD45RA+ positively selected. This clonotype was sampled from a man between 18 and 29 years old in good health. Some clones in this sample may be carry-over from other donors' samples. This chain joins TRBV18 and TRBJ2-7; 12 bases fit TRBD2. In nucleotides, the CDR3 is TGTGCCAGCTCACCACCAACTAGCGGGAGGCTGGACGAGCAGTACTTC. Protein sequence: CASSPPTSGRLDEQYF. Using reference TRBV18 and TRBJ2-7 for the parts outside the CDR3, the full variable domain is NAGVMQNPRHLVRRRGQEARLRCSPMKGHSHVYWYRQLPEEGLKFMVYLQKENIIDESGMPKERFSAEFPKEGPSILRIQQVVRGDSAAYFCASSPPTSGRLDEQYFGPGTRLTVT.